The 21 T cell receptor beta chains below come from one sample, sequenced in a study of T cell repertoires in cytomegalovirus infection. TCRdb ran MiXCR on the reads and lists one entry per CDR3 protein. The sample records roughly 860,000 distinct CDR3 sequences, 32% being singletons. No antigens are known for them. The sequencing used cultured CD8+ T cells from PBMCs, collected from culture after CMV antigen stimulation. These TCRs come from a human donor in good health (CMV status not recorded). Some clones in this sample may be carry-over from other donors' samples.

The genes are TRBV10-2 and TRBJ2-2, with TRBD1 matching 7 bases. The CDR3 is made up of 15 amino acids. From germline, CDR1 is WSHSY and CDR2 SAAADI. V was clipped by 6 bases and J by 0 bases; unmatched bases: 4. CDR3: CASRVDRANTGELFF. CDR3 DNA: TGCGCCAGCAGGGTTGACAGGGCGAACACCGGGGAGCTGTTTTTT.

This clonotype has just a few counts. The chain couples TRBV27 to TRBJ2-4; 15 bases align to TRBD2. The CDR3 spans 18 residues. The germline V gene has CDR1 MNHEY and CDR2 SMNVEV (reference sequence). The J segment lost 1 base and the V segment lost 5 bases, leaving 6 bases of the junction unmatched. CDR3 nucleotides: TGTGCCAGCAGTGGCGTGGGACTAGCGGGGGGCGCCAAAAACATTCAGTACTTC. Encoded protein: CASSGVGLAGGAKNIQYF.

The chain is built from TRBV19 and TRBJ1-5; TRBD1 agrees at 9 bases. Germline CDR1 LNHDA, CDR2 SQIVND (reference sequence). There are 16 residues in the CDR3. V trimming: 3 bases; J trimming: 7 bases; junction bases outside the gene matches: 10. The CDR3 DNA reads as TGTGCCAGTAGTATCCGGGACAGGGTGCGTTTCCAGCCCCAGCATTTT. Encoded protein: CASSIRDRVRFQPQHF.

This clonotype was picked up a small number of times. The chain uses TRBV7-6 and TRBJ1-4; a weak D match, TRBD1 (5 bases). V lost 6 bases and J 12 bases, leaving 14 bases between the germline ends. Germline V gene lookup returns CDR1 SGHVS and CDR2 FNYEAQ. CDR3 size: 12 residues. The CDR3 spells CASSSVGGELFF. The DNA for the CDR3 is TGTGCCAGCAGTTCTGTGGGGGGGGAACTGTTTTTT.

The sample holds a few counts of this clonotype. CDR3 bases: TGTGCCAGCAGCGCGGACGGCATCACAGATACGCAGTATTTT. Its translation: CASSADGITDTQYF. The chain has TRBV7-9 and TRBJ2-3, with D uncertain. Trimming took off 5 bases at V and 2 bases at J, with 11 bases between the two ends. The length of the CDR3 is 14 residues. Germline CDR1 and CDR2: SEHNR and FQNEAQ (reference sequence).

The gene calls are TRBV28 and TRBJ1-4; D ambiguous. The ends were cut back, 5 bases at V and 0 bases at J, with 13 bases in the middle. The CDR3 extends over 16 amino acids. Looked up from germline, CDR1 is MDHEN and CDR2 is SYDVKM. The CDR3 loop reads CASSPLSGTTNEKLFF. The CDR3 DNA reads as TGTGCCAGCAGTCCCCTTTCAGGCACAACTAATGAAAAACTGTTTTTT.

This clonotype was counted many times. This chain joins TRBV12-3 or TRBV12-4 and TRBJ2-1, with 10 bases identical to TRBD1. J gave up 8 bases and V 6 bases, and 10 bases lay outside the gene matches. The CDR3 loop spans 15 amino acids. The chain's CDR3 is CASRVTGGAPHEQFF. The DNA for the CDR3 is TGTGCCAGCAGAGTGACAGGGGGCGCACCTCATGAGCAGTTCTTC.

The chain couples TRBV15 to TRBJ2-1; weak D call: TRBD1 (5 bases). V gave up 0 bases and J gave up 0 bases, with 12 bases separating them. Germline CDR1 and CDR2: LNHNV and YYDKDF (reference sequence). The CDR3 contains 17 residues. In DNA form, the CDR3 reads TGTGCCACCAGCAGAGATCTCGGGCAGGGCTCCTACAATGAGCAGTTCTTC. It yields the protein CATSRDLGQGSYNEQFF.

There are a few counts of this clonotype. The CDR3 region is CASSSRRAPSDTQYF. The CDR3 DNA follows: TGTGCCAGCAGTTCTAGAAGGGCGCCGTCAGATACGCAGTATTTT. V is TRBV28 and J is TRBJ2-3, with unresolved D. This CDR3 spans 15 amino acids. The germline gives CDR1 MDHEN, CDR2 SYDVKM. V lost 4 bases and J 4 bases, leaving 15 bases between the germline ends.

The sample holds a few counts of this clonotype. The chain employs TRBV14 and TRBJ2-3; tentatively, D is TRBD1 (5 bases). Germline CDR1 and CDR2: SGHDN and FVKESK. The length of the CDR3 is 17 residues. The V gene lost 5 bases and the J gene lost 4 bases, with 22 bases spanning the gap. Written as DNA, the CDR3 is TGTGCCAGCAGCGAAACGTCCAGGACACCTGGACCAGATACGCAGTATTTT. Translated, it gives CASSETSRTPGPDTQYF.

The sample holds many counts of this clonotype. This chain links TRBV12-3 or TRBV12-4 with TRBJ2-5, with D perhaps matching TRBD2 (5 bases). V gave up 8 bases and J gave up 2 bases, with 21 bases separating them. This CDR3 comprises 16 residues. CDR3: CASSMEGGGLQETQYF. The DNA for the CDR3 is TGTGCCAGCTCCATGGAAGGAGGCGGCCTGCAAGAGACCCAGTACTTC.

The sample holds a few counts of this clonotype. This chain links TRBV24-1 with TRBJ2-1, with D perhaps matching TRBD2 (7 bases). V was shortened by 9 bases and J by 0 bases, with 14 bases between the two germline ends. CDR1 and CDR2 from the germline V gene are KGHDR and SFDVKD. CDR3 length: 15 amino acids. CDR3 nucleotide sequence: TGTGCCACCTCCGAGGGGGGGAGCTCCTACAATGAGCAGTTCTTC. This sequence encodes CATSEGGSSYNEQFF.

V and J are TRBV6-2 or TRBV6-3 and TRBJ1-1; D possibly corresponds to TRBD1 (5 bases). The V end was cut by 0 bases, the J end by 6 bases, with 14 bases between. Germline loops: CDR1 MNHEY, CDR2 SVGEGT. The length of the CDR3 is 15 residues. CDR3 amino acids: CASSYSTRQGSEAFF. The CDR3 bases are TGTGCCAGCAGTTACTCGACTCGGCAGGGATCTGAAGCTTTCTTT.

This clonotype was seen a single time. This sequence joins TRBV28 and TRBJ2-1, with 8 bases fitting TRBD1. This CDR3 has 17 residues. Germline V gives CDR1 MDHEN, CDR2 SYDVKM. V gave up 8 bases and J gave up 1 base; unmatched junction bases: 13. This CDR3 reads CASAPGQDERSYNEQFF. The CDR3 DNA reads TGTGCCAGCGCCCCGGGACAGGACGAGCGGTCCTACAATGAGCAGTTCTTC.

Many counts were recorded for this clonotype. The chain uses TRBV3-1 and TRBJ1-5, with a tentative D call TRBD1 (5 bases). CDR3 length: 19 amino acids. V was shortened by 1 base and J by 0 bases, with 19 bases between the two germline ends. The germline CDR1 and CDR2 sequences are LGHDT and YNNKEL (reference sequence). In DNA form, the CDR3 reads TGTGCCAGCAGCCAAGCGTCCGGGCCGGGGCATTATAGCAATCAGCCCCAGCATTTT. This translates into CASSQASGPGHYSNQPQHF.

This clonotype was seen a few times. J is TRBJ2-4 and V is TRBV7-9; 13 nucleotides match TRBD2. The ends lost 5 bases at V and 0 bases at J; junction bases unmatched: 16. This CDR3 region has 21 residues. Germline V lookup: CDR1 SEHNR, CDR2 FQNEAQ (reference sequence). CDR3 nucleotide sequence: TGTGCCAGCAGCCATGTATTCCCCGGGACTAGCGGGGATCTAGCCAAAAACATTCAGTACTTC. It encodes CASSHVFPGTSGDLAKNIQYF.

This clonotype came up many times. The chain recombines TRBV7-6 with TRBJ2-2; 10 bases agree with TRBD1. CDR1 SGHVS and CDR2 FNYEAQ come from the germline V gene. CDR3 length equals 13 residues. The CDR3 sequence is CAVGTGVAGELFF. CDR3 sequence (DNA): TGTGCTGTCGGGACAGGGGTGGCCGGGGAGCTGTTTTTT.

The genes are TRBV24-1 and TRBJ2-4, with TRBD1 matching 8 bases. The CDR3 covers 16 residues. Germline V gene data show CDR1 as KGHDR and CDR2 as SFDVKD. V lost 8 bases to trimming and J lost 3 bases; unmatched junction nucleotides: 11. CDR3 sequence: CATILGQGVGKNIQYF. The CDR3 DNA is TGTGCCACCATCCTAGGACAGGGAGTTGGCAAAAACATTCAGTACTTC.

This clonotype was counted between two and nine times. The V and J genes are TRBV5-1 and TRBJ2-5; D might be TRBD1 or TRBD2, each matching 6 bases. CDR1 and CDR2 from the germline V gene are SGHRS and YFSETQ. The CDR3 runs to 13 residues. Trimming removed 5 bases from V and 4 bases from J, with 12 bases in between. CDR3 DNA: TGCGCCAGCAGGTGGGGGGCCCTAGAGACCCAGTACTTC. This encodes CASRWGALETQYF.

The genes are TRBV4-1 and TRBJ1-2; 7 positions agree with TRBD1. Looked up from germline, CDR1 is MGHRA and CDR2 is YSYEKL. V shed 4 bases and J 2 bases; nucleotides not matched to a gene: 7. The CDR3 has 15 residues. Written as DNA, the CDR3 is TGCGCCAGCAGCCCACGACAGGGTGGCAACTATGGCTACACCTTC. It specifies CASSPRQGGNYGYTF.

This clonotype came up a few times. The J gene is TRBJ1-2, the V gene TRBV27; 7 bases align to TRBD1. The germline V gene has CDR1 MNHEY and CDR2 SMNVEV (reference sequence). Unmatched junction bases numbered 6, after V lost 5 bases and J lost 3 bases. This CDR3 region has 14 residues. The CDR3 here is CASSRQGLDYGYTF. In DNA, the CDR3 is TGTGCCAGCAGTCGACAGGGATTGGACTATGGCTACACCTTC.